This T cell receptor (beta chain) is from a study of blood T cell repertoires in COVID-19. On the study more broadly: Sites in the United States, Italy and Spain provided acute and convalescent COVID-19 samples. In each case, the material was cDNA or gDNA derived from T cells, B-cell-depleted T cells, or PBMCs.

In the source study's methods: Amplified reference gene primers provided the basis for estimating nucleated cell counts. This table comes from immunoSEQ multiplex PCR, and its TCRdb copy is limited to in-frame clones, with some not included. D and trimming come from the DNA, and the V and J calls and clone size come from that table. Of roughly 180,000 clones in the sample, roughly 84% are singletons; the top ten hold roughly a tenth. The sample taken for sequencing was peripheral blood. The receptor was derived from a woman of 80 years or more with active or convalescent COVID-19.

The CDR3 spells CASSRGQRETQYF. The CDR3 nucleotides read TGTGCCAGCTCACGGGGACAGCGGGAGACCCAGTACTTC. The chain combines TRBV18 with TRBJ2-5, with 7 bases matching TRBD1. The CDR3 loop spans 13 amino acids. Trimming cost V 4 bases and J 5 bases; bases outside gene matches: 4. Looked up from germline, CDR1 is KGHSH and CDR2 is LQKENI. The whole variable domain, remainder taken from reference TRBV18 and TRBJ2-5, is NAGVMQNPRHLVRRRGQEARLRCSPMKGHSHVYWYRQLPEEGLKFMVYLQKENIIDESGMPKERFSAEFPKEGPSILRIQQVVRGDSAAYFCASSRGQRETQYFGPGTRLLVL.